These 32 T cell receptor beta chains were all obtained from the same sample, sequenced in a study of cytomegalovirus exposure and HLA in healthy donors. The PCR used 60 Vbeta and 13 Jbeta primers. Some clones are missing from TCRdb's copy, which holds only in-frame ones; the method was immunoSEQ multiplex PCR. The sample lists over 100,000 clones; around 64% were seen once. The sequenced material came from PBMCs. The receptors were gathered from a man younger than 40 in good health and CMV-seropositive.

This clone showed up just a few times. The chain employs TRBV29-1 and TRBJ1-2; D ambiguous. The germline CDR1 and CDR2 sequences are SQVTM and ANQGSEA. The CDR3 consists of 12 residues. The V and J ends lost 7 bases and 7 bases respectively, with 16 bases between them. DNA of the CDR3: TGCAGCGCCGGGTTCCAGGAGGGTGGCTACACCTTC. Amino acids: CSAGFQEGGYTF.

V and J are TRBV10-2 and TRBJ2-1; no firm D call. Trimming took 6 bases from V and 2 from J, leaving 11 bases between them. Germline CDR1 reads WSHSY; CDR2 reads SAAADI. The CDR3 is 14 residues long. The CDR3 bases are TGCGCCAGCAGCGAGGTAGAGCCCTACAATGAGCAGTTCTTC. Translation gives CASSEVEPYNEQFF.

In this sample, this clone turned up a few times. Other DNA sequences in the same sample also yield this CDR3. CDR3 DNA sequence: TGCGCCAGCAGCCTGGGACAGGGCTCCTACAATGAGCAGTTCTTC. Translated: CASSLGQGSYNEQFF. The rearrangement uses TRBV5-1 and TRBJ2-1; TRBD1 agrees at 9 bases. Trimming took 4 bases from V and 0 from J; bases not matched to a gene: 2. Germline CDR1 and CDR2: SGHRS and YFSETQ. CDR3 length: 15 amino acids.

The chain joins TRBV15 to TRBJ2-7; 8 bases match TRBD2. V lost 5 bases, J lost 7 bases, and 10 bases stayed unmatched. The CDR3 loop spans 14 amino acids. The V gene's germline CDR1 is LNHNV and CDR2 YYDKDF (reference sequence). The CDR3 DNA reads TGTGCCACCAGCGCCGGGGGGGGGCTTGGTGAGCAGTACTTC. This codes for CATSAGGGLGEQYF.

The chain is built from TRBV6-4 and TRBJ2-1; 11 bases are a match to TRBD2. The CDR3 loop spans 16 amino acids. Germline-derived CDR1 and CDR2 are MRHNA and SNTAGT. The J segment lost 7 bases and the V segment lost 1 base, leaving 6 bases of the junction unmatched. As DNA, the CDR3 is TGTGCCAGCAGTGACTGGGGACTAGCGGAAGTGAATGAGCAGTTCTTC. This encodes CASSDWGLAEVNEQFF.

The chain couples TRBV29-1 to TRBJ2-3; the match to TRBD2 covers 7 bases. The CDR3 loop spans 14 amino acids. Germline lookup yields CDR1 SQVTM and CDR2 ANQGSEA. Trimming cost V 7 bases and J 1 base; bases outside gene matches: 8. This CDR3 reads CSAGGTSGTDTQYF. DNA for the CDR3: TGCAGCGCCGGCGGAACTAGCGGCACAGATACGCAGTATTTT.

This chain uses TRBV4-1 with TRBJ1-1, with 9 positions matching TRBD1. CDR1 is MGHRA and CDR2 is YSYEKL in the germline V gene. This CDR3 comprises 17 residues. V lost 0 bases, J lost 7 bases, and 12 bases stayed unmatched. The CDR3 DNA sequence: TGCGCCAGCAGCCAAGAGGATATAGGGACAGGGTGGGGTGAAGCTTTCTTT. The encoded protein is CASSQEDIGTGWGEAFF.

CDR3: CASSRQGETQYF. DNA for the CDR3: TGTGCCAGCAGTAGACAAGGAGAGACCCAGTACTTC. The V and J genes are TRBV6-5 and TRBJ2-5; unclear D gene. V was trimmed by 5 bases and J by 4 bases, leaving 8 bases between them. The length of the CDR3 is 12 residues. In germline, CDR1 is MNHEY, CDR2 SVGAGI.

V is TRBV5-1 and J is TRBJ1-1; D is uncertain. The V gene lost 4 bases and the J gene lost 1 base, with 17 bases spanning the gap. The germline V gene encodes CDR1 SGHRS and CDR2 YFSETQ. CDR3 length equals 16 residues. The CDR3 reads CASSPNWAGPNTEAFF. In DNA, the CDR3 is TGCGCCAGCAGCCCTAATTGGGCAGGCCCGAACACTGAAGCTTTCTTT. The variable domain in full, with the rest retrieved from reference TRBV5-1 and TRBJ1-1, is KAGVTQTPRYLIKTRGQQVTLSCSPISGHRSVSWYQQTPGQGLQFLFEYFSETQRNKGNFPGRFSGRQFSNSRSEMNVSTLELGDSALYLCASSPNWAGPNTEAFFGQGTRLTVV.

The chain has TRBV5-8 and TRBJ1-1; TRBD1 might be the D (6 bases). The CDR3 sequence is 15 residues long. Germline V gives CDR1 SGHTS, CDR2 YDEGEE. Trimming removed 0 bases at V and 2 bases at J, with 11 bases between. The CDR3 nucleotides read TGTGCCAGCAGCTTGGCAGGGGCGACAAACACTGAAGCTTTCTTT. This codes for CASSLAGATNTEAFF.

The chain employs TRBV7-9 and TRBJ2-6; maybe TRBD1 (6 bases). This CDR3 spans 19 amino acids. V was trimmed by 0 bases and J by 2 bases, leaving 17 bases between them. The germline V gene encodes CDR1 SEHNR and CDR2 FQNEAQ (reference sequence). The CDR3 is CASSLALIQGTTGANVLTF. The CDR3 DNA is TGTGCCAGCAGCTTAGCCCTTATACAGGGAACTACTGGGGCCAACGTCCTGACTTTC.

The chain links TRBV28 to TRBJ2-7; possibly TRBD2 for D (7 bases). V lost 6 bases and J 9 bases, leaving 27 bases between the germline ends. This CDR3 has 16 residues. Per germline, CDR1 MDHEN and CDR2 SYDVKM. Here the CDR3 reads CASSPLVGGALNRQYV. In DNA form, the CDR3 reads TGTGCCAGCAGCCCATTAGTGGGGGGGGCGCTAAATCGGCAGTACGTC.

The V gene is TRBV29-1, the J gene TRBJ2-3; 8 bases fit TRBD2. With V trimmed by 3 bases and J by 3 bases, 11 bases remained unmatched. CDR3 length: 16 residues. The germline CDR1 and CDR2 sequences are SQVTM and ANQGSEA. Here the CDR3 DNA reads TGCAGCGTTGATGGACGGGAGGGCCCCGAAACAGATACGCAGTATTTT. This codes for CSVDGREGPETDTQYF.

This sequence joins TRBV13 and TRBJ1-4; no clear D. The germline gives CDR1 PRHDT, CDR2 FYEKMQ (reference sequence). Trimming removed 0 bases at V and 7 bases at J, with 12 bases between. This CDR3 region has 15 residues. The CDR3 spells CASSLGREPLEKLFF. The CDR3 DNA reads TGTGCCAGCAGCTTAGGACGAGAACCCCTTGAAAAACTGTTTTTT.

This clone occurred a few times. The J gene is TRBJ1-1, the V gene TRBV29-1, with 7 bases identical to TRBD1. This CDR3 spans 14 amino acids. V gave up 4 bases and J gave up 1 base; unmatched junction bases: 6. The germline V gene has CDR1 SQVTM and CDR2 ANQGSEA. The CDR3 sequence: CSVAVQGRNTEAFF. CDR3 DNA: TGCAGCGTTGCTGTACAGGGGCGGAACACTGAAGCTTTCTTT.

The chain recombines TRBV7-9 with TRBJ1-2, with TRBD1 matching over 8 bases. This CDR3 spans 13 amino acids. V trimming: 6 bases; J trimming: 8 bases; junction bases outside the gene matches: 8. Germline CDR1 and CDR2: SEHNR and FQNEAQ (reference sequence). This chain's CDR3 is CASSITGGQGYTF. CDR3 bases: TGTGCCAGCAGTATTACAGGGGGACAAGGCTACACCTTC. The full variable domain, rest sourced from reference TRBV7-9 and TRBJ1-2, is DTGVSQNPRHKITKRGQNVTFRCDPISEHNRLYWYRQTLGQGPEFLTYFQNEAQLEKSRLLSDRFSAERPKGSFSTLEIQRTEQGDSAMYLCASSITGGQGYTFGSGTRLTVV.

The chain uses TRBV5-4 and TRBJ2-7; a possible D gene is TRBD1 (6 bases). The CDR3 length is 14 residues. The germline V and J ends were trimmed by 2 bases and 0 bases, with 9 bases remaining between them. The germline V gene encodes CDR1 SGHNT and CDR2 YYREEE (reference sequence). As DNA, the CDR3 is TGTGCCAGCAGCTTTGCAGGGGTCTCCTACGAGCAGTACGTC. Encoded protein: CASSFAGVSYEQYV.

The sample holds a few counts of this clone. J is TRBJ1-2 and V is TRBV7-9; D remains ambiguous. The CDR3 has 12 amino acids. Germline V gene data show CDR1 as SEHNR and CDR2 as FQNEAQ (reference sequence). V was shortened by 1 base and J by 7 bases, with 7 bases between the two germline ends. In DNA form, the CDR3 reads TGTGCCAGCAGCTTAGAACGGGGTGGCTACACCTTC. Its translation is CASSLERGGYTF.

The CDR3: CATFDRGRKSTEAFF. For the CDR3, the DNA is TGTGCCACCTTCGACAGGGGGCGGAAGAGTACTGAAGCTTTCTTT. V usage is TRBV6-1 and J usage is TRBJ1-1; 10 bases fit TRBD1. CDR1 is MNHNS and CDR2 is SASEGT in the germline V gene. The CDR3 has 15 residues. Unmatched junction bases numbered 13, after V lost 10 bases and J lost 5 bases.

This CDR3 reads CASSYVDTYGYTF. The CDR3 nucleotides are TGTGCCAGCAGTTATGTGGACACATATGGCTACACCTTC. The genes are TRBV6-6 and TRBJ1-2; perhaps TRBD1 as D (5 bases). The germline V and J ends were trimmed by 3 bases and 5 bases, with 10 bases remaining between them. The length of the CDR3 is 13 residues. CDR1 and CDR2 from the germline V gene are MNHNY and SVGAGI (reference sequence).

V is TRBV7-8 and J is TRBJ2-3, with 7 bases that match TRBD2. The CDR3 extends over 14 amino acids. Per germline, CDR1 SGHVS and CDR2 FQNEAQ. V dropped 1 base and J dropped 5; count of bases not matched to a gene: 3. The DNA of the CDR3 is TGTGCCAGCAGCTTAGAGGCGGGGGTAGATACGCAGTATTTT. Translating it yields CASSLEAGVDTQYF.

J is TRBJ2-7 and V is TRBV4-2, with D possibly being TRBD2 (6 bases). Germline CDR1 is LGHNA and CDR2 is YNFKEQ. The CDR3 runs 15 residues. V was trimmed by 6 bases and J by 0 bases, leaving 15 bases between them. The CDR3 reads CASRDSGGSSYEQYF. The CDR3, as DNA: TGTGCCAGCAGAGACTCTGGGGGGAGCTCCTACGAGCAGTACTTC.

This clone was picked up a small number of times. CDR3: CASSGGLAGNYEQYF. As DNA, the CDR3 is TGTGCCAGCAGTGGGGGACTAGCGGGGAACTACGAGCAGTACTTC. The rearrangement links TRBV6-1 to TRBJ2-7; the match to TRBD2 covers 13 bases. CDR3 length: 15 amino acids. Germline-derived CDR1 and CDR2 are MNHNS and SASEGT. V gave up 4 bases and J gave up 3 bases; unmatched junction bases: 3.

The chain links TRBV11-1 to TRBJ2-1; 10 nucleotides align to TRBD1. This CDR3 comprises 15 residues. The V and J ends lost 0 bases and 7 bases, in that order; junction bases with no gene match: 3. The germline gives CDR1 SGHAT, CDR2 FQDESV (reference sequence). CDR3 coding DNA: TGTGCCAGCAGCTTAGCGACAGGGGGCTGGAATGAGCAGTTCTTC. It codes for CASSLATGGWNEQFF. Based on the CDR3 plus reference TRBV11-1 and TRBJ2-1, the full variable domain is EAEVAQSPRYKITEKSQAVAFWCDPISGHATLYWYRQILGQGPELLVQFQDESVVDDSQLPKDRFSAERLKGVDSTLKIQPAELGDSAMYLCASSLATGGWNEQFFGPGTRLTVL.

Written as DNA, the CDR3 is TGTGCCTGGAGTGTACGGCGCAGGGGAAACTATGGCTACACCTTC. Translating gives CAWSVRRRGNYGYTF. The rearrangement uses TRBV30 and TRBJ1-2; D perhaps matches TRBD1 (6 bases). Germline CDR1 GTSNPN, CDR2 SVGIG (reference sequence). The CDR3 has 15 residues. Trimming cost V 0 bases and J 2 bases, with 13 bases left between them.

V and J are TRBV6-9 and TRBJ1-5; a possible D gene is TRBD1 (6 bases). The CDR3 totals 16 residues. The V end was cut by 0 bases, the J end by 4 bases, with 13 bases between. The germline gives CDR1 MNHGY, CDR2 SVAAGI. The CDR3: CASSYSVAGENQPQHF. As DNA, the CDR3 is TGTGCCAGCAGTTATTCCGTTGCAGGGGAAAATCAGCCCCAGCATTTT.

This chain connects TRBV7-9 to TRBJ1-1; D might be TRBD1 (5 bases). V lost 4 bases to trimming and J lost 3 bases, with 6 bases between them. Germline values: CDR1 SEHNR, CDR2 FQNEAQ (reference sequence). There are 12 residues in the CDR3. CDR3 in amino acids: CASSWGDTEAFF. The DNA of the CDR3 is TGTGCCAGCAGCTGGGGGGACACTGAAGCTTTCTTT.

Only a few counts were recorded for this clone. This CDR3 is CATRGGSRSYEQYF. The CDR3 DNA follows: TGTGCCACCAGGGGGGGAAGTCGCTCCTACGAGCAGTACTTC. The chain employs TRBV15 and TRBJ2-7; tentative D call: TRBD2 (6 bases). Trimming shortened V by 6 bases and J by 0 bases, and 12 bases separated the two germline ends. This CDR3 region has 14 residues. Germline CDR1 is LNHNV and CDR2 is YYDKDF (reference sequence).

Here the CDR3 reads CASSVEPSQPQHF. DNA for the CDR3: TGTGCCAGCAGCGTAGAGCCGTCGCAGCCCCAGCATTTT. J is TRBJ1-5 and V is TRBV9; the D is unclear. The ends were cut back, 0 bases at V and 7 bases at J, with 8 bases in the middle. Germline-derived CDR1 and CDR2 are SGDLS and YYNGEE. This CDR3 contains 13 residues.

The V gene is TRBV11-2, the J gene TRBJ1-4, with 7 bases lining up with TRBD1. The junction had 5 bases not matched to a gene; V was cut back by 4 bases and J by 0 bases. The CDR3 has 16 residues. Germline V CDR1 and CDR2: SGHAT, FQNNGV. The CDR3 coding sequence is TGTGCCAGCAGCTCGGGACAGTTAGCAACTAATGAAAAACTGTTTTTT. Its translation is CASSSGQLATNEKLFF.

The chain recombines TRBV15 with TRBJ1-1, with a possible D match to TRBD1 (5 bases). Germline CDR1 reads LNHNV; CDR2 reads YYDKDF (reference sequence). Trimming stripped 1 base from V and 3 bases from J, with 12 bases between. CDR3 length: 15 residues. CDR3 sequence: CATSRASGSHTEAFF. For the CDR3, the DNA is TGTGCCACCAGCAGAGCTTCAGGGTCCCACACTGAAGCTTTCTTT.

V is TRBV6-5 and J is TRBJ1-2; 7 bases map to TRBD1. The CDR3 length is 13 residues. The V gene's germline CDR1 is MNHEY and CDR2 SVGAGI. With V trimmed by 7 bases and J by 5 bases, 7 bases remained unmatched. CDR3 DNA: TGTGCCAGCACCCCGACAGGGTTATATGGCTACACCTTC. This encodes CASTPTGLYGYTF.